Below, 7 T cell receptor beta chains from the same sample are listed, as sequenced in a study of blood T cell repertoires in COVID-19. Some clones are missing from TCRdb's copy, which holds only in-frame ones; the method was immunoSEQ multiplex PCR. The sample contains hundreds of thousands of clones, approximately 85% of which appear only once. The specimen sequenced was peripheral blood. These receptors all come from a man over 45 with active or convalescent COVID-19.

The chain employs TRBV24-1 and TRBJ1-4; TRBD1 is a possible D gene (5 bases). V was clipped by 5 bases and J by 8 bases, with 11 bases between them. The CDR3 covers 13 residues. The V gene's germline CDR1 is KGHDR and CDR2 SFDVKD. The CDR3 region is CATSGREGEKLFF. Written as DNA, the CDR3 is TGTGCCACCAGTGGCAGGGAAGGAGAAAAACTGTTTTTT.

This chain links TRBV6-1 with TRBJ2-5; D may be TRBD2 (6 bases). Trimming left V 4 bases short and J 4 bases short, with 19 bases between. The germline V gene has CDR1 MNHNS and CDR2 SASEGT. CDR3 length equals 16 residues. CDR3 nucleotides: TGTGCCAGCAGTGTAGGACCCGGGGGAGGTCCAGAGACCCAGTACTTC. It is translated as CASSVGPGGGPETQYF.

The chain uses TRBV20-1 and TRBJ2-1, with no clear D. The CDR3 spans 11 residues. V was trimmed by 0 bases and J by 10 bases, leaving 7 bases between them. CDR1 is DFQATT and CDR2 is SNEGSKA in the germline V gene (reference sequence). Written as DNA, the CDR3 is TGCAGTGCTAGAGATAAGCTCGAGCAGTTCTTC. It yields the protein CSARDKLEQFF.

V gene TRBV12-3 or TRBV12-4 combines with J gene TRBJ2-5, with a tentative D call TRBD2 (5 bases). Trimming pared 8 bases from V and 5 bases from J, leaving 12 bases between. This CDR3 region has 12 residues. CDR3 loop: CASGVREETQYF. The DNA for the CDR3 is TGTGCCAGCGGTGTTAGGGAGGAGACCCAGTACTTC.

The chain has TRBV6-6 and TRBJ1-1; D is perhaps TRBD1 (6 bases). CDR3 length: 12 residues. The germline V gene has CDR1 MNHNY and CDR2 SVGAGI (reference sequence). Trimming took off 8 bases at V and 1 base at J, with 8 bases between the two ends. CDR3 in DNA: TGTGCCAGCGGGACACCGAACACTGAAGCTTTCTTT. Its translation is CASGTPNTEAFF.

The chain carries TRBV4-2 and TRBJ2-7; 9 bases line up with TRBD1. Trimming cost V 0 bases and J 3 bases; bases outside gene matches: 6. Germline V gives CDR1 LGHNA, CDR2 YNFKEQ. The CDR3 loop spans 16 amino acids. The CDR3 bases are TGTGCCAGCAGCCAAGAAGGGGGGACAGGGATCTACGAGCAGTACTTC. It yields the protein CASSQEGGTGIYEQYF.

V gene TRBV10-3 combines with J gene TRBJ1-2; 10 positions match TRBD1. The CDR3 loop spans 13 amino acids. CDR1 is ENHRY, CDR2 SYGVKD, per germline. V shed 10 bases, J shed 4 bases, and the junction held 6 bases outside the gene matches. In nucleotides, the CDR3 is TGTGCCACCGGGACAGGGGAGACCTATGGCTACACCTTC. Translating gives CATGTGETYGYTF.